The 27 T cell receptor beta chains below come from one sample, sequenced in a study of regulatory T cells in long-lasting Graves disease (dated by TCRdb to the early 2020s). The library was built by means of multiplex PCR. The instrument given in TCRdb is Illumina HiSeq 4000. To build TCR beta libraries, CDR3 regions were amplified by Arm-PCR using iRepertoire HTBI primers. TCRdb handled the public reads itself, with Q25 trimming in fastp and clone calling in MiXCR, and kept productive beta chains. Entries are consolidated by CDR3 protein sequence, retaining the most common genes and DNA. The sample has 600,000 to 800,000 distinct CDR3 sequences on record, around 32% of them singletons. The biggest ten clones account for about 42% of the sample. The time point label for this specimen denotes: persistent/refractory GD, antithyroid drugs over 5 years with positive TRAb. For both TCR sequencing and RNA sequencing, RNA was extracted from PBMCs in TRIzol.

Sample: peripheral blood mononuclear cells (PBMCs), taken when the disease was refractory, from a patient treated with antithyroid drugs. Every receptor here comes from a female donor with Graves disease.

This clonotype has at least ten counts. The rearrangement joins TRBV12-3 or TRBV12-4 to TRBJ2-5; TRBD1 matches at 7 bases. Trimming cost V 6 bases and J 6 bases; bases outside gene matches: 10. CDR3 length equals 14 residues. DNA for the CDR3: TGTGCCAGCAGAGCGACAGGGCCGGGGAAGACCCAGTACTTC. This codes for CASRATGPGKTQYF.

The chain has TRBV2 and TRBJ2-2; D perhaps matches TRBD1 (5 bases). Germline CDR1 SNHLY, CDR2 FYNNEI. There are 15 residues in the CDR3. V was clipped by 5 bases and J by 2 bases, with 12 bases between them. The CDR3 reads CASSRGQLNTGELFF. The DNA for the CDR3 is TGTGCCAGCAGTAGGGGTCAATTAAACACCGGGGAGCTGTTTTTT.

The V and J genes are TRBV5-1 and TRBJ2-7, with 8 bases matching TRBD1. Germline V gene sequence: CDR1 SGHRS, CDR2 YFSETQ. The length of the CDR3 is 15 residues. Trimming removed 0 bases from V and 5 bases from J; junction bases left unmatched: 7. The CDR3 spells CASSLGQGWSDEQYF. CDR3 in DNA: TGCGCCAGCAGCTTGGGACAGGGGTGGAGCGACGAGCAGTACTTC.

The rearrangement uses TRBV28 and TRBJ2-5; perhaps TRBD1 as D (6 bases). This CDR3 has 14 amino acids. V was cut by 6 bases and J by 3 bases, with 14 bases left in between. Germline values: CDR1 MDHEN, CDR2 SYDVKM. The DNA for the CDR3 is TGTGCCAGCAGCCCCCAAACAGGGAAAGAGACCCAGTACTTC. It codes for CASSPQTGKETQYF.

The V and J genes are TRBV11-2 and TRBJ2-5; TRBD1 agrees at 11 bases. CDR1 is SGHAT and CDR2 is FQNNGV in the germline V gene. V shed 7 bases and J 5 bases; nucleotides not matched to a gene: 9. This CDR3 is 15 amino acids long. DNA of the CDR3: TGTGCCAGCACCCTCGGGACAGGGGGATATGAGACCCAGTACTTC. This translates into CASTLGTGGYETQYF.

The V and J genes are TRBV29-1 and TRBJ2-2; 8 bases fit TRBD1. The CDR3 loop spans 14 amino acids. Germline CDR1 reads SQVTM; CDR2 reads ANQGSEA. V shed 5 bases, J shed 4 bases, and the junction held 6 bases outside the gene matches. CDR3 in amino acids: CSVRTGYSTGELFF. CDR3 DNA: TGCAGCGTTAGGACAGGGTATAGCACCGGGGAGCTGTTTTTT.

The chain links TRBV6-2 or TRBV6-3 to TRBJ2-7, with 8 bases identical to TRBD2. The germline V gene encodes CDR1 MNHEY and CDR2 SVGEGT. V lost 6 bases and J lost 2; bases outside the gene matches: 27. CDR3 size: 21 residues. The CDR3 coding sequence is TGTGCCAGCAGCGCAGCGGGAGCTCTTGGTTGGTGGGCAAAAAACGCCTACGAGCAGTACTTC. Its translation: CASSAAGALGWWAKNAYEQYF.

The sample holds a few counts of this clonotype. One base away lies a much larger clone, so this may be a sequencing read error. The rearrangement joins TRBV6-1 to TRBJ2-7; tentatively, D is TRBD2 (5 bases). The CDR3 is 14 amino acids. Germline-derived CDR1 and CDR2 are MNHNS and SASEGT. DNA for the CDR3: TGTGTTTGTCTGGGAGAGAAGGGTAACTACGAGCAGTACTTC. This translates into CVCLGEKGNYEQYF.

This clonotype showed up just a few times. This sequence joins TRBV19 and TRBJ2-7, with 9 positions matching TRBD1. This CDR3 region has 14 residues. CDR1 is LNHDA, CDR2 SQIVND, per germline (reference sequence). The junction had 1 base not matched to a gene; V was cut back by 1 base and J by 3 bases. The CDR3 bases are TGTGCCAGTAGTATAGGGGACAGGGACTACGAGCAGTACTTC. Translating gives CASSIGDRDYEQYF. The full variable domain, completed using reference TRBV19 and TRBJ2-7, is DGGITQSPKYLFRKEGQNVTLSCEQNLNHDAMYWYRQDPGQGLRLIYYSQIVNDFQKGDIAEGYSVSREKKESFPLTVTSAQKNPTAFYLCASSIGDRDYEQYFGPGTRLTVT.

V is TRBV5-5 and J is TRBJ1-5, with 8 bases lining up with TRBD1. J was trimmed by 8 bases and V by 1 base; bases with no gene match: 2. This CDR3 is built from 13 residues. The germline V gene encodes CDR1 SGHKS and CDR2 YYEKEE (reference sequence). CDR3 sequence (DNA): TGTGCCAGCAGCTTGACAGGGGGGAAGCCCCAGCATTTT. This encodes CASSLTGGKPQHF.

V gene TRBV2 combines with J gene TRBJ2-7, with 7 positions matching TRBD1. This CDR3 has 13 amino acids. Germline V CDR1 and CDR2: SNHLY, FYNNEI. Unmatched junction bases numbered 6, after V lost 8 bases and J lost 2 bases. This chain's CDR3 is CASDTGETYEQYF. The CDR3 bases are TGTGCCAGCGACACAGGGGAGACCTACGAGCAGTACTTC. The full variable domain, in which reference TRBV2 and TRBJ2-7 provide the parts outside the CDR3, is EPEVTQTPSHQVTQMGQEVILRCVPISNHLYFYWYRQILGQKVEFLVSFYNNEISEKSEIFDDQFSVERPDGSNFTLKIRSTKLEDSAMYFCASDTGETYEQYFGPGTRLTVT.

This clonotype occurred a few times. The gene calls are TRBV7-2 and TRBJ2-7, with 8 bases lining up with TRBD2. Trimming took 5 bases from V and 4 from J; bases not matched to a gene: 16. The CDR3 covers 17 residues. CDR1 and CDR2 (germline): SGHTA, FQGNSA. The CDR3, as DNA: TGTGCCAGCAGCGCCCCGGGAGGGCCACCAGCAAGGTACGAGCAGTACTTC. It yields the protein CASSAPGGPPARYEQYF.

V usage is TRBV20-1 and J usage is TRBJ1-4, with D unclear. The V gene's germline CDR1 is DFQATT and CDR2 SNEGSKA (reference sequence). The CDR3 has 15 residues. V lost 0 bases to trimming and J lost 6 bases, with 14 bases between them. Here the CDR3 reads CSARDHGSVDEKLFF. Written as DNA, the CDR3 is TGCAGTGCTAGAGATCATGGGTCTGTCGATGAAAAACTGTTTTTT.

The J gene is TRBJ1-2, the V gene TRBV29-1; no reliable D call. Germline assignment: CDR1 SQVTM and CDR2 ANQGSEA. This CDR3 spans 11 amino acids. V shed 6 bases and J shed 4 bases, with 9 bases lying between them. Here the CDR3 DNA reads TGCAGCGTCCCGCCCGGCTATGGCTACACCTTC. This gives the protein CSVPPGYGYTF.

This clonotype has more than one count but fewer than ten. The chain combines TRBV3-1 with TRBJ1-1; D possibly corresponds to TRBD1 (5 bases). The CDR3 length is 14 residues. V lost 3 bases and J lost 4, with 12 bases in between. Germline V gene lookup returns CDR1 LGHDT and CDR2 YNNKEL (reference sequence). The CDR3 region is CASSQQGSVTEAFF. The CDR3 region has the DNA TGTGCCAGCAGCCAGCAGGGTTCGGTCACTGAAGCTTTCTTT.

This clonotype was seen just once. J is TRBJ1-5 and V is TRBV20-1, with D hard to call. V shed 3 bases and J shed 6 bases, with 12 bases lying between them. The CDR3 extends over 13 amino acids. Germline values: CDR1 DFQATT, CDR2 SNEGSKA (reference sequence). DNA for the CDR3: TGCAGTGCTAGTCTGGGTATTAGTCAGCCCCAGCATTTT. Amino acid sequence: CSASLGISQPQHF.

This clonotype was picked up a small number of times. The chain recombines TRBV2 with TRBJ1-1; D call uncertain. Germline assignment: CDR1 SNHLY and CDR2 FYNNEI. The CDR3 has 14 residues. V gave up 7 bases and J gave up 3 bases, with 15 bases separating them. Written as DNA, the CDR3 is TGTGCCAGCAAGGCAGGCCGAACCTACACTGAAGCTTTCTTT. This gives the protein CASKAGRTYTEAFF.

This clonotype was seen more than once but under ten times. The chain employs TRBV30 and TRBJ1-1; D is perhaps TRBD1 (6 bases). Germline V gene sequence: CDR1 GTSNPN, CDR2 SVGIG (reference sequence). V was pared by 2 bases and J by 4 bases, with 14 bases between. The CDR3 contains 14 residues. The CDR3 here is CAWSQGTGGTEAFF. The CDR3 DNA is TGTGCCTGGAGTCAGGGGACTGGGGGCACTGAAGCTTTCTTT.

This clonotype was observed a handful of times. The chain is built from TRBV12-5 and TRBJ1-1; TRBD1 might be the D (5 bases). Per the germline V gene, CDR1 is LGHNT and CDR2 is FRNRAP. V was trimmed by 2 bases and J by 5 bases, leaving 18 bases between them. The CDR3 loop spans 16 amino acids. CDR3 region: CASGLYGTPGATEAFF. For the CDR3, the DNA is TGTGCTAGTGGTTTGTACGGGACTCCCGGAGCTACTGAAGCTTTCTTT.

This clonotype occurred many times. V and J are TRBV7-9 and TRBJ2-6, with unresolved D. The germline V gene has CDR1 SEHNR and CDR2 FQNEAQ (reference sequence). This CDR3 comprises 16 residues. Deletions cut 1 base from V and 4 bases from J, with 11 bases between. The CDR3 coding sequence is TGTGCCAGCAGCTTAGATCTGGGGAACGGGGCCAACGTCCTGACTTTC. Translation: CASSLDLGNGANVLTF.

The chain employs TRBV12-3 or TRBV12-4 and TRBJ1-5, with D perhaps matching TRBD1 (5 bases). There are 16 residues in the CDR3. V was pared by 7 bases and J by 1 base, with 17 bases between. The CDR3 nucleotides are TGTGCCAGCACCCCCGGGAGGGGTGGAAGCAATCAGCCCCAGCATTTT. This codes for CASTPGRGGSNQPQHF.

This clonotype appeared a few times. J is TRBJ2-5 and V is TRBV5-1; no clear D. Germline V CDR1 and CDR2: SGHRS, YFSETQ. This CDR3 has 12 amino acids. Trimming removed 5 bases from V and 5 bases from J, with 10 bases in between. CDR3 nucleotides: TGCGCCAGCAGAGGACGATGGGAGACCCAGTACTTC. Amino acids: CASRGRWETQYF.

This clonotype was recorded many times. In nucleotides, the CDR3 is TGTGCCAGCAGTTCGGGACAGGGGGCTGTCTACGAGCAGTACTTC. Its translation is CASSSGQGAVYEQYF. The rearrangement joins TRBV28 to TRBJ2-7, with TRBD1 matching 12 bases. The germline CDR1 and CDR2 sequences are MDHEN and SYDVKM. The CDR3 consists of 15 residues. V shed 4 bases, J shed 3 bases, and the junction held 4 bases outside the gene matches.

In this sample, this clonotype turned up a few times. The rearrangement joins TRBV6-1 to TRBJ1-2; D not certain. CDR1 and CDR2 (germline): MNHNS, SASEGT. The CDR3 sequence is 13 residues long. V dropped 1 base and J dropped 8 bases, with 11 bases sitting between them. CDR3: CASSEGAVWGYTF. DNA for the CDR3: TGTGCCAGCAGTGAAGGGGCAGTTTGGGGCTACACCTTC.

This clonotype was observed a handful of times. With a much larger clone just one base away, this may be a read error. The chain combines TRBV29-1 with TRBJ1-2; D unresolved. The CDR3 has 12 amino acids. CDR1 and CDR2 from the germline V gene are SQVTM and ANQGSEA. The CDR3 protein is CSAEEVNYVYTF. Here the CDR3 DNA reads TGCAGCGCTGAGGAGGTGAACTATGTCTACACCTTC.

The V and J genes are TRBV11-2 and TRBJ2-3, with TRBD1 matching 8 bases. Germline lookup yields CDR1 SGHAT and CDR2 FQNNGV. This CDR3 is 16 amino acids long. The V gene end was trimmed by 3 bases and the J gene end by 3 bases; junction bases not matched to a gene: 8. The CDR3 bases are TGTGCCAGCAGCTTCCGAAGGACAGGGTTGACAGATACGCAGTATTTT. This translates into CASSFRRTGLTDTQYF.

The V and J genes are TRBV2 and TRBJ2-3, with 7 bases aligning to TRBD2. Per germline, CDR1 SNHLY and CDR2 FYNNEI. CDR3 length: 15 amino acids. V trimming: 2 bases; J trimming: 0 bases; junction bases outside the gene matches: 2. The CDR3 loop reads CASSELAESTDTQYF. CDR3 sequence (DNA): TGTGCCAGCAGTGAACTAGCGGAGAGCACAGATACGCAGTATTTT. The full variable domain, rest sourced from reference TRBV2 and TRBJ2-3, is EPEVTQTPSHQVTQMGQEVILRCVPISNHLYFYWYRQILGQKVEFLVSFYNNEISEKSEIFDDQFSVERPDGSNFTLKIRSTKLEDSAMYFCASSELAESTDTQYFGPGTRLTVL.